Following are 4 T cell receptor beta chains from one sample sequenced in a study of blood T cell repertoires in COVID-19. Clones were sequenced by immunoSEQ multiplex PCR, and TCRdb holds only the in-frame ones, with some missing. This sample has 250,000 to 350,000 clones, with 70% to 90% found just once. Sequencing was performed on peripheral blood. The receptors were gathered from a woman aged 60 to 75 with acute or convalescent COVID-19.

This sequence joins TRBV7-2 and TRBJ2-7, with TRBD2 identical over 7 bases. CDR3 length: 16 amino acids. The V gene end was trimmed by 1 base and the J gene end by 2 bases; junction bases not matched to a gene: 8. CDR1 and CDR2 (germline): SGHTA, FQGNSA. As DNA, the CDR3 is TGTGCCAGCAGCTTAGGGAGGACTAGGACAACCTACGAGCAGTACTTC. Amino acid sequence: CASSLGRTRTTYEQYF.

This clone was recorded once. V usage is TRBV5-1 and J usage is TRBJ2-7; TRBD1 matches 12 bases. The CDR3 is 15 amino acids. The V gene's germline CDR1 is SGHRS and CDR2 YFSETQ. Losses at the gene ends were 0 bases for V and 5 bases for J; bases not matched to a gene: 3. The CDR3 DNA follows: TGCGCCAGCAGCTTGGGGGGACAGGGGGCCCACGAGCAGTACTTC. Translating gives CASSLGGQGAHEQYF.

This clone has a single count. The chain is built from TRBV4-3 and TRBJ2-2, with 9 bases lining up with TRBD1. From germline, CDR1 is LGHNA and CDR2 YSLEER. V lost 0 bases to trimming and J lost 6 bases; unmatched junction nucleotides: 5. The CDR3 has 16 residues. CDR3 in DNA: TGCGCCAGCAGCCAAGATTCGGGACAGGGATCCGGGGAGCTGTTTTTT. This sequence encodes CASSQDSGQGSGELFF.

This clone was recorded only once. The CDR3 spells CASSYEPQGGVGEQYF. Here the CDR3 DNA reads TGTGCCAGCAGCTACGAGCCACAGGGTGGAGTGGGCGAGCAGTACTTC. The V call is TRBV6-5, the J call TRBJ2-7, with a tentative D call TRBD1 (6 bases). The V gene lost 6 bases and the J gene lost 6 bases, with 24 bases spanning the gap. Germline CDR1 is MNHEY and CDR2 is SVGAGI. CDR3 size: 16 residues.